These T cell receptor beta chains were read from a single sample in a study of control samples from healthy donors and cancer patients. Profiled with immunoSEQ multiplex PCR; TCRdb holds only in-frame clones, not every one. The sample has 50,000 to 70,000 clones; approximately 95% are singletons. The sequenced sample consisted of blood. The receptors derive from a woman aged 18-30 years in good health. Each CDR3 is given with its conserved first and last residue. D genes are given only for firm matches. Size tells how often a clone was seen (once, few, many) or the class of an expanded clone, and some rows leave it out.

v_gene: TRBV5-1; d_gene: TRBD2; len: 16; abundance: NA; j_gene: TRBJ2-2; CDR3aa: CASSSALAGGTGELFF; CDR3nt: TGCGCCAGCAGCTCTGCACTAGCGGGGGGGACCGGGGAGCTGTTTTTT
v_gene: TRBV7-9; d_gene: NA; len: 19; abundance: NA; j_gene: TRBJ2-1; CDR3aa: CASSLGAGTRSGSYNEQFF; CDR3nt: TGTGCCAGCAGCTTGGGAGCGGGGACACGCAGCGGCTCCTACAATGAGCAGTTCTTC
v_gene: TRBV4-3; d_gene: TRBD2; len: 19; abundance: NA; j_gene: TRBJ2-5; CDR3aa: CASSPGTSGGALFIETQYF; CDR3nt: TGCGCCAGCAGCCCCGGGACTAGCGGGGGGGCCCTTTTCATCGAGACCCAGTACTTC
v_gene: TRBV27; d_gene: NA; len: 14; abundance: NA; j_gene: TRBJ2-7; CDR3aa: CASCPRPNSYEQYF; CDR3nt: TGTGCCAGCTGCCCGAGACCAAACTCCTACGAGCAGTACTTC
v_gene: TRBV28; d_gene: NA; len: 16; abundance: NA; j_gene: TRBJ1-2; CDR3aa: CASSTTGTPSYYGYTF; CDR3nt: TGTGCCAGCAGTACGACCGGGACCCCTTCCTACTATGGCTACACCTTC
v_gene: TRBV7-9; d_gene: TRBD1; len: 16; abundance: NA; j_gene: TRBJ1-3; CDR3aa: CASSLAKTGRGNTIYF; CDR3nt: TGTGCCAGCAGCTTGGCGAAGACAGGGAGAGGAAACACCATATATTTT
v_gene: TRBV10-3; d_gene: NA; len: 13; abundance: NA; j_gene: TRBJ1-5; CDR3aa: CAIRDNSNQPQHF; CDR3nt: TGTGCCATCAGGGATAATAGCAATCAGCCCCAGCATTTT
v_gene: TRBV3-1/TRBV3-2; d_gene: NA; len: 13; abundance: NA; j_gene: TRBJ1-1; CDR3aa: CASSLQNRREAFF; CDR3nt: TGTGCCAGCAGCCTCCAAAATAGGAGGGAAGCTTTCTTT
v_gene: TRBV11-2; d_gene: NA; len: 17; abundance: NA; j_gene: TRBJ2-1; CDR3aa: CASSLDRGRGRDNEQFF; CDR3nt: TGTGCCAGCAGCTTAGATAGAGGGCGGGGGCGAGACAATGAGCAGTTCTTC
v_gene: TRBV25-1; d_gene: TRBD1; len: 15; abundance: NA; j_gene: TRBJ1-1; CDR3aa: CASSESGQGLTEAFF; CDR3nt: TGTGCCAGCAGTGAAAGCGGACAGGGGTTAACTGAAGCTTTCTTT
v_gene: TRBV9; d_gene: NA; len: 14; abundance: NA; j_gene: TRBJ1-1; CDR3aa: CASAAGEGNTEAFF; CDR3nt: TGTGCCAGCGCGGCGGGGGAGGGGAACACTGAAGCTTTCTTT
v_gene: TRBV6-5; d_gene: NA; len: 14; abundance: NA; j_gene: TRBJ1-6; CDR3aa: CASTRGRADSPLHF; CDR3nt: TGTGCCAGCACCCGGGGCAGGGCGGACTCACCCCTCCACTTT
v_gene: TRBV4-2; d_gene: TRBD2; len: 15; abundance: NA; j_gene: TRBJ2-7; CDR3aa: CASSQEESGGHEQYF; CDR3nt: TGTGCCAGCAGCCAAGAGGAGAGCGGGGGCCACGAGCAGTACTTC
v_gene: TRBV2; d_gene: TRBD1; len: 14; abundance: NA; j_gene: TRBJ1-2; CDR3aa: CASNDLRQGDGYTF; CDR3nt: TGTGCCAGCAATGACCTGAGACAGGGGGATGGCTACACCTTC
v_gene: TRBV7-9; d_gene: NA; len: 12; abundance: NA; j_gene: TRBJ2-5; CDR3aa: CASSEGKETQYF; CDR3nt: TGTGCCAGCAGCGAGGGTAAAGAGACCCAGTACTTC
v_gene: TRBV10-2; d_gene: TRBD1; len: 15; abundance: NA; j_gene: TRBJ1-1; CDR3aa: CASSDPGTANTEAFF; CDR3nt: TGCGCCAGCAGTGATCCCGGGACAGCGAACACTGAAGCTTTCTTT
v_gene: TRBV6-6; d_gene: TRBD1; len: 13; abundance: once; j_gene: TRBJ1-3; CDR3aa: CASSDRAGNTIYF; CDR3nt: TGTGCCAGCTCGGACAGGGCTGGAAACACCATATATTTT
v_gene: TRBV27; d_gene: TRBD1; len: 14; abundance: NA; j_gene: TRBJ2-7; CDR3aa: CASNRQGAFYEQYF; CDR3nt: TGTGCCAGTAATCGACAGGGGGCATTCTACGAGCAGTACTTC
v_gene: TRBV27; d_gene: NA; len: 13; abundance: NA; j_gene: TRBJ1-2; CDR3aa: CASRGVGNYGYTF; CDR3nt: TGTGCCAGCAGGGGCGTTGGCAACTATGGCTACACCTTC
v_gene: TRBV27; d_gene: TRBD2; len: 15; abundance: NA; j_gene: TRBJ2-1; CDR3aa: CASSTTRGGYNEQFF; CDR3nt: TGTGCCAGCAGTACCACACGGGGGGGATACAATGAGCAGTTCTTC
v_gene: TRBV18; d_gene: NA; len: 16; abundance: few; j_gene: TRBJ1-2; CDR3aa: CASSPPSVPGADGYTF; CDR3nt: TGTGCCAGCTCACCACCGTCTGTCCCAGGGGCGGATGGCTACACCTTC
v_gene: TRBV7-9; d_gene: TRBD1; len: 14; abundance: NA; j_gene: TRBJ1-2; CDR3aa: CASRNFTGVYGYTF; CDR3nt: TGTGCCAGCAGAAATTTTACAGGGGTCTATGGCTACACCTTC
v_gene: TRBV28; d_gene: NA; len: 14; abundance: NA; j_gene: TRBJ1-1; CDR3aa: CASSMTGWNTEAFF; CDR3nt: TGTGCCAGCAGTATGACAGGCTGGAACACTGAAGCTTTCTTT
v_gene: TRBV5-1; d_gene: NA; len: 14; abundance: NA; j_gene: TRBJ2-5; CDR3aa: CASSLVGSAETQYF; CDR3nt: TGCGCCAGCAGCTTGGTTGGCTCCGCGGAGACCCAGTACTTC
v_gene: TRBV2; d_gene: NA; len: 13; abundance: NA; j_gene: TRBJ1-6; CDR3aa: CASSGDGDSPLHF; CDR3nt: TGTGCCAGCAGTGGGGACGGCGATTCACCCCTCCACTTT
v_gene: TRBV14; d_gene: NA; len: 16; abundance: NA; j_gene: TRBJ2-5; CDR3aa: CASSQEWIGYQETQYF; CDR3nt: TGTGCCAGCAGCCAGGAGTGGATAGGCTACCAAGAGACCCAGTACTTC
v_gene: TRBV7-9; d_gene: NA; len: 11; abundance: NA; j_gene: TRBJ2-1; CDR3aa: CASSFRSEQFF; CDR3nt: TGTGCCAGCAGCTTTAGGAGTGAGCAGTTCTTC
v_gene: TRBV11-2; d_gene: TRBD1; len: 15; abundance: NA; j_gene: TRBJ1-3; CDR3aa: CASSIQGFSGNTIYF; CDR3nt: TGTGCCAGCAGCATACAGGGGTTCTCTGGAAACACCATATATTTT
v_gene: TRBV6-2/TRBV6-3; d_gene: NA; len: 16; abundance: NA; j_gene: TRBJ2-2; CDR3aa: CASSYPGASNTGELFF; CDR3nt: TGTGCCAGCAGTTATCCGGGGGCCTCGAACACCGGGGAGCTGTTTTTT
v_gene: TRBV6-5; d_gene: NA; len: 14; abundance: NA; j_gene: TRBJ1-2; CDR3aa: CASRGGRADYGYTF; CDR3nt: TGTGCCAGCAGGGGGGGAAGAGCGGACTATGGCTACACCTTC
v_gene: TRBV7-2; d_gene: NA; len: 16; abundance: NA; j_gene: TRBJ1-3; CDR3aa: CASSWGHSNSGNTIYF; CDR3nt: TGTGCCAGCAGCTGGGGACATTCAAACTCTGGAAACACCATATATTTT
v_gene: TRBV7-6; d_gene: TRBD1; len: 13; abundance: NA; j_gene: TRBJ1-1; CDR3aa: CASSFTGGIEAFF; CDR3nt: TGTGCCAGCAGCTTCACAGGGGGCATTGAAGCTTTCTTT
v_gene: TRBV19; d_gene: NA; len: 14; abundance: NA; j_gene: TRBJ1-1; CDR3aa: CASSIGGMNTEAFF; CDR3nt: TGTGCCAGTAGTATCGGAGGAATGAACACTGAAGCTTTCTTT
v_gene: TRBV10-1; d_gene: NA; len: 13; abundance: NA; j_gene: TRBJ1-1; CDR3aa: CASSEAANTEAFF; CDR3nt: TGCGCCAGCAGTGAGGCGGCGAACACTGAAGCTTTCTTT
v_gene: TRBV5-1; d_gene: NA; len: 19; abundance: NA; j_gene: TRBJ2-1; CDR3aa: CASSPPSFGGTSGEGEQFF; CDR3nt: TGCGCCAGCAGCCCCCCCTCTTTTGGGGGAACGTCCGGCGAGGGTGAGCAGTTCTTC
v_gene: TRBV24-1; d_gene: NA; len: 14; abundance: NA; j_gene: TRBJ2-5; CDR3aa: CATSPQGPLETQYF; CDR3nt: TGTGCCACCAGCCCACAGGGCCCGTTGGAGACCCAGTACTTC
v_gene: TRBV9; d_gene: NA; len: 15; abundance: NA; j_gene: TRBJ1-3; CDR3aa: CASSPSWGSGNTIYF; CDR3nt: TGTGCCAGCAGCCCCTCCTGGGGCTCTGGAAACACCATATATTTT
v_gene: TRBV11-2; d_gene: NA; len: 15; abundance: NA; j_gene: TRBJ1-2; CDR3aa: CASSLDPGRGEGYTF; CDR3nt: TGTGCCAGCAGCTTAGATCCTGGCAGGGGTGAAGGCTACACCTTC
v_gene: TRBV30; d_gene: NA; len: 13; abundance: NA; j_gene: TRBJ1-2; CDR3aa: CAWVQGWNYGYTF; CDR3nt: TGTGCCTGGGTACAGGGATGGAACTATGGCTACACCTTC
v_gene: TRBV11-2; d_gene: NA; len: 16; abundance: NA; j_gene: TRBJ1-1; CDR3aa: CASSLAFGEPNTEAFF; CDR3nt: TGTGCCAGCAGCTTAGCTTTCGGGGAACCGAACACTGAAGCTTTCTTT
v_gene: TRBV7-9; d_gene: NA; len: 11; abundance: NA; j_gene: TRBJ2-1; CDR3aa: CASSYNNEQFF; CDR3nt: TGTGCCAGCAGCTATAACAATGAGCAGTTCTTC
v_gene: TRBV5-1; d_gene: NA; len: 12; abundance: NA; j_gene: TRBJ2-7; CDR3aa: CASSPPAYEQYF; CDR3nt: TGCGCCAGCAGCCCGCCCGCCTACGAGCAGTACTTC
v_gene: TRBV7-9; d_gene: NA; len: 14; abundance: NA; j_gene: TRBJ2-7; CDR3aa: CASSFFGSPYEQYF; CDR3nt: TGTGCCAGCAGCTTTTTCGGGTCCCCCTACGAGCAGTACTTC
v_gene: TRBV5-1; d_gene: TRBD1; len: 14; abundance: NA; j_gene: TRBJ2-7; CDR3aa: CASSLVTGGNEQYF; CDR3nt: TGCGCCAGCAGCTTGGTCACAGGGGGCAACGAGCAGTACTTC
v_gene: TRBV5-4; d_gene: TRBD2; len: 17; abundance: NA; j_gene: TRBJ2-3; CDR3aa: CASSFSSSSGGADTQYF; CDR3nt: TGTGCCAGCAGCTTCTCCTCTTCTAGCGGGGGGGCAGATACGCAGTATTTT
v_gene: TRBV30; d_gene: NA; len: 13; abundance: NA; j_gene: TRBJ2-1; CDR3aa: CAWSVLRGNEQFF; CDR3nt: TGTGCCTGGAGTGTACTGCGGGGCAATGAGCAGTTCTTC
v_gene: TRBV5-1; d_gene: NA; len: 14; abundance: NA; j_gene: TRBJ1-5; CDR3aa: CASSPGYSNQPQHF; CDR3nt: TGCGCCAGCAGCCCGGGGTATAGCAATCAGCCCCAGCATTTT
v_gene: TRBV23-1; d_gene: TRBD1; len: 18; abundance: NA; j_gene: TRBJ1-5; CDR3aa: CASSQSSGTETNNQPQHF; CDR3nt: TGCGCCAGCAGTCAATCGTCCGGGACAGAGACCAACAATCAGCCCCAGCATTTT
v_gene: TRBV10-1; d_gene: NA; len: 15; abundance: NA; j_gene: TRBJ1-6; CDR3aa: CASSAPGASHSPLHF; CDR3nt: TGCGCCAGCAGTGCCCCGGGGGCGAGTCATTCACCCCTCCACTTT
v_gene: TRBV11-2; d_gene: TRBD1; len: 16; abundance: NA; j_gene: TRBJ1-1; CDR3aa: CASSLGYRGLHTEAFF; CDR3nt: TGTGCCAGCAGCTTAGGTTACAGGGGGCTTCACACTGAAGCTTTCTTT
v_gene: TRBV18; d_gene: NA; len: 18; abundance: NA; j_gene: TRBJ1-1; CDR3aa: CASSLWSGVTLLNTEAFF; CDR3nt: TGTGCCAGCTCACTCTGGTCGGGCGTTACTTTGCTGAACACTGAAGCTTTCTTT
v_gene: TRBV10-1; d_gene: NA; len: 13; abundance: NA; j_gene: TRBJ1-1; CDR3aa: CASSEFRATEAFF; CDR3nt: TGCGCCAGCAGTGAGTTCCGGGCTACTGAAGCTTTCTTT
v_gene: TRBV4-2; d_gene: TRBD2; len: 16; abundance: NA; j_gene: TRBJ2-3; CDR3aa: CASSLGLAGSTDTQYF; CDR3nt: TGTGCCAGCAGCCTAGGACTAGCGGGGAGCACAGATACGCAGTATTTT
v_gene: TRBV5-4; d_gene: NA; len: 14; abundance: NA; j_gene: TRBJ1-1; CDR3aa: CASSLWAQNTEAFF; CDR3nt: TGTGCCAGCAGCCTATGGGCCCAGAACACTGAAGCTTTCTTT
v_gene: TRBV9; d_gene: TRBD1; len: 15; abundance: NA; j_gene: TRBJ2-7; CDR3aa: CASSASGTGYDEQYF; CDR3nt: TGTGCCAGCAGCGCATCCGGGACAGGGTACGACGAGCAGTACTTC